This TCR beta chain was captured by sequencing in a study of identical twins. Whole-study findings and limits: Beta clonotypes that were abundant in cord blood contained fewer insertions, a pattern absent from memory repertoires. Weaker excess twin sharing was observed in beta out-of-frame sequences.

Per the germline V gene, CDR1 is MNHEY and CDR2 is SVGAGI. This CDR3 has 15 amino acids. Trimming cost V 4 bases and J 7 bases, with 18 bases left between them. TCRdb passed the 5' RACE reads through MiXCR, listing each CDR3 protein once. The table has about 220,000 distinct CDR3 sequences, 6% to 7% seen once. Among all donors, each was a healthy Caucasian. This clonotype has ten or more counts. The antigen is not known. The data also belong to a second study, concerning T cells expressing NK-cell markers. Turning to that study: Seven HCMV-seropositive donors and one seronegative donor made up the eight sequenced donors.

The chain carries TRBV6-5 and TRBJ2-3, with a tentative D call TRBD2 (6 bases). The specimen was CD8+ T cells sorted from blood. The clonotype comes from a woman younger than 35 in good health. The CDR3 DNA is TGTGCCAGCAGTTTTACTAGCACTCCCTCCCATACGCAGTATTTT. Its translation is CASSFTSTPSHTQYF.